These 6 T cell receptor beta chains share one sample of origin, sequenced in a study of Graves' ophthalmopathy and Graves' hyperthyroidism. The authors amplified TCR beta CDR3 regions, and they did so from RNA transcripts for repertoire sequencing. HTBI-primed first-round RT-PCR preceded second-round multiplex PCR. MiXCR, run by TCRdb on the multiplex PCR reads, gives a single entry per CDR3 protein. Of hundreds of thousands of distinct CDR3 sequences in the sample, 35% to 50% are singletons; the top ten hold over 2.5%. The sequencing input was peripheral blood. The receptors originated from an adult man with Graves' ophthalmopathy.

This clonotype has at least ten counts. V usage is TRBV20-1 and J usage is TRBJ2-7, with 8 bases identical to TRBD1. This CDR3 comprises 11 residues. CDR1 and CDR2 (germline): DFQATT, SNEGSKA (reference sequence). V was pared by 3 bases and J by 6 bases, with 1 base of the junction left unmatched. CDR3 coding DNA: TGCAGTGCTAGTACAGGGGGCGAGCAGTACTTC. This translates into CSASTGGEQYF.

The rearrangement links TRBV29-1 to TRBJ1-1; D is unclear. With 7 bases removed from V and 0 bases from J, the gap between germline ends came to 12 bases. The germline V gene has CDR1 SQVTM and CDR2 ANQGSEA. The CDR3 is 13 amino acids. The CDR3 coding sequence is TGCAGCGCCCAAGCACGGATGAACACTGAAGCTTTCTTT. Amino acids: CSAQARMNTEAFF.

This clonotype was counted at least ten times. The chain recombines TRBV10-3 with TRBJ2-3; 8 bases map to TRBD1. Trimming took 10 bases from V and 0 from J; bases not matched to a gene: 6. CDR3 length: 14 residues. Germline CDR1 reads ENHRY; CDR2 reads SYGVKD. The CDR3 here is CATRWTGSTDTQYF. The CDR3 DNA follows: TGTGCCACCAGATGGACAGGGAGCACAGATACGCAGTATTTT.

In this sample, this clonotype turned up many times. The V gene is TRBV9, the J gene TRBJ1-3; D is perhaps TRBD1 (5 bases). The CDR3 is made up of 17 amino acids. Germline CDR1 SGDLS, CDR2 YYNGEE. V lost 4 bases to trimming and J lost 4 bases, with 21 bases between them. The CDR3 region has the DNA TGTGCCAGCAGCACCCCAACGGGGGAGCAGGCGGGAAACACCATATATTTT. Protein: CASSTPTGEQAGNTIYF.

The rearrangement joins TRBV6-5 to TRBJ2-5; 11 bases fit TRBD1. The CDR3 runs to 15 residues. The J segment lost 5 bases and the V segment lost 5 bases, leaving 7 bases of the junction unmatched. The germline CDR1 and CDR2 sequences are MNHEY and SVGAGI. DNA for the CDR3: TGTGCCAGCAGTCCCGGGACAGGGGGTTTCGAGACCCAGTACTTC. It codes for CASSPGTGGFETQYF.

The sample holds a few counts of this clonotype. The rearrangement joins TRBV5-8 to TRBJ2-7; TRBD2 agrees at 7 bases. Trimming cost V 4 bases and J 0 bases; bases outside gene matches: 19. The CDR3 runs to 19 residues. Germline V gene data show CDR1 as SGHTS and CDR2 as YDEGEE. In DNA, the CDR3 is TGTGCCAGCAGCCCGTGGCGTGGTCTAGCGGCTCTAAGCTCCTACGAGCAGTACTTC. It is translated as CASSPWRGLAALSSYEQYF.